This TCR beta chain was sequenced in a study of T-cell memory formation after mild COVID-19. Study at large: Each donor largely had its own TCR clusters. Study-wide findings and caveats: Whereas later expanders leaned CD4+, clones contracting day 15 to 85 showed a balanced CD4/CD8 makeup.

This CDR3 has 16 residues. Germline values: CDR1 DFQATT, CDR2 SNEGSKA (reference sequence). Unmatched junction bases numbered 7, after V lost 0 bases and J lost 3 bases. TCRdb passed the 5' RACE reads through MiXCR, listing each CDR3 protein once. The sample gives approximately 240,000 distinct CDR3 sequences, about 16% of which show up once; around 3.7% is in the top ten. Many counts were recorded for this clonotype. Its specificity is not known. This receptor was identified in a man younger than 30 who had mild COVID-19 (a few samples of this study predate the infection). Cell type and time point are not known. J is TRBJ2-7 and V is TRBV20-1, with 11 nucleotides matching TRBD1. Sequencing input: PBMCs or a T cell subset sorted from them (not recorded which). The CDR3 sequence: CSARELGDRGIYEQYF. CDR3 nucleotides: TGCAGTGCTAGAGAACTAGGGGACAGGGGGATCTACGAGCAGTACTTC.